The 9 T cell receptor beta chains below were found in one sample sequenced in a study of Graves' ophthalmopathy and Graves' hyperthyroidism. RNA transcripts served as template for amplifying TCR beta CDR3 sequences. HTBI primers primed a first-round RT-PCR, and a second-round multiplex PCR followed. TCRdb fed the multiplex PCR reads into MiXCR, producing one record per CDR3 protein. The sample lists approximately 480,000 distinct CDR3 sequences; around 14% were seen once. Sequences were obtained from blood. Every receptor here comes from a woman aged 25 to 39 with Graves' ophthalmopathy.

This clonotype has a count of ten or more. The rearrangement uses TRBV12-3 or TRBV12-4 and TRBJ2-2; 8 positions match TRBD1. This CDR3 spans 16 amino acids. After removal of 6 bases from V and 5 bases from J, the junction contained 11 bases not matched to a gene. The CDR3, as DNA: TGTGCCAGCAGCCGACGGACAGGGAGTGGGACCGGGGAGCTGTTTTTT. Encoded protein: CASSRRTGSGTGELFF.

This clonotype has a single count. CDR3 in amino acids: CASSLRTTGEQYF. In DNA form, the CDR3 reads TGTGCCAGCAGCTTACGGACTACAGGGGAGCAGTACTTC. The V gene is TRBV13, the J gene TRBJ2-7; the D gene could be TRBD1 or TRBD2 (6 bases each). V was pared by 2 bases and J by 7 bases, with 12 bases between. The CDR3 extends over 13 amino acids. The V gene's germline CDR1 is PRHDT and CDR2 FYEKMQ (reference sequence).

The V and J genes are TRBV15 and TRBJ1-2, with D perhaps TRBD1 (6 bases). CDR1 and CDR2 (germline): LNHNV, YYDKDF (reference sequence). CDR3 size: 14 residues. Between the trimmed V and J ends, which lost 3 bases and 5 bases, there was a span of 13 bases. CDR3 sequence reads: CATSSFRTDYGYTF. CDR3 coding DNA: TGTGCCACCAGCAGTTTCCGGACAGATTATGGCTACACCTTC. Variable domain in full (rest from reference TRBV15 and TRBJ1-2): DAMVIQNPRYQVTQFGKPVTLSCSQTLNHNVMYWYQQKSSQAPKLLFHYYDKDFNNEADTPDNFQSRRPNTSFCFLDIRSPGLGDTAMYLCATSSFRTDYGYTFGSGTRLTVV.

This clonotype occurred once. A much larger clone is a single base away; this may be a read error. The chain has TRBV6-2 or TRBV6-3 and TRBJ1-5; a weak D match, TRBD1 (5 bases). Trimming left V 0 bases short and J 1 base short, with 19 bases between. From germline, CDR1 is MNHEY and CDR2 SVGEGT. This CDR3 is 19 amino acids long. Here the CDR3 reads CASSYSVNIPRDSNQPQHF. CDR3 DNA: TGTGCCAGCAGTTACTCGGTTAACATCCCTAGGGACAGCAATCAGCCCCAGCATTTT.

This clonotype was counted many times. V is TRBV5-1 and J is TRBJ2-7; D gene ambiguous. V lost 4 bases, J lost 2 bases, and 13 bases lay in between. This CDR3 comprises 14 residues. Germline lookup yields CDR1 SGHRS and CDR2 YFSETQ. The CDR3 region is CASSPLKEPYEQYF. The CDR3 DNA reads as TGCGCCAGCAGCCCCCTAAAGGAGCCCTACGAGCAGTACTTC.

This clonotype was found many times. The chain is built from TRBV4-2 and TRBJ2-7, with TRBD2 matching over 7 bases. V lost 3 bases to trimming and J lost 3 bases; unmatched junction nucleotides: 5. The CDR3 spans 14 residues. Looked up from germline, CDR1 is LGHNA and CDR2 is YNFKEQ. CDR3 amino acids: CASSQAGADYEQYF. In nucleotides, the CDR3 is TGTGCCAGCAGCCAGGCGGGAGCGGACTACGAGCAGTACTTC.

This clonotype was seen ten or more times. The chain uses TRBV6-4 and TRBJ2-6; D perhaps matches TRBD1 (5 bases). Germline loops: CDR1 MRHNA, CDR2 SNTAGT. This CDR3 is 16 amino acids long. Trimming removed 0 bases from V and 3 bases from J, with 9 bases in between. The CDR3 loop is CASSDSSQGGANVLTF. The CDR3 DNA follows: TGTGCCAGCAGTGACTCGAGTCAGGGTGGGGCCAACGTCCTGACTTTC.

The chain employs TRBV19 and TRBJ1-1, with TRBD1 matching over 7 bases. The CDR3 loop spans 15 amino acids. With V trimmed by 7 bases and J by 4 bases, 12 bases remained unmatched. Looked up from germline, CDR1 is LNHDA and CDR2 is SQIVND (reference sequence). The CDR3 sequence is CASIKTGSWVTEAFF. Written as DNA, the CDR3 is TGTGCCAGTATTAAGACAGGGTCTTGGGTCACTGAAGCTTTCTTT.

This clonotype was detected a few times. V and J are TRBV5-5 and TRBJ1-5, with D hard to call. CDR3 length: 16 amino acids. The germline V gene encodes CDR1 SGHKS and CDR2 YYEKEE (reference sequence). The V gene lost 0 bases and the J gene lost 4 bases, with 14 bases spanning the gap. This CDR3 is CASSLGGRLLNQPQHF. CDR3 nucleotides: TGTGCCAGCAGCTTGGGTGGACGCCTCCTTAATCAGCCCCAGCATTTT.